These T cell receptor beta chains were read from a single sample in a study of T cells in Graves' hyperthyroidism and ophthalmopathy. One entry per CDR3 protein, called by TCRdb with MiXCR from the multiplex PCR reads. This sample has fewer than 550,000 distinct CDR3 sequences, with 15% to 17% found just once. The sequencing input was blood. Source of these receptors: a woman aged 18-29 years with Graves' hyperthyroidism. The CDR3 runs from the conserved cysteine through the conserved F or W. The D gene is left open where the match is weak. Expanded clones get a size class; other rows say once, few or many, or leave the size out.

D,J,V,size,DNA,CDR3
TRBD2,TRBJ2-2,TRBV2,many,TGTGCCGGAGGGGAGGAGACTAGCGGGGCCTCGAGGGAGCTGTTTTTT,CAGGEETSGASRELFF
-,TRBJ2-5,TRBV27,few,TGTGCCAGCAGTTTTCCGTCGGCCCCAGAGACCCAGTACTTC,CASSFPSAPETQYF
TRBD1,TRBJ1-4,TRBV4-3,many,TGCGCCAGCAGCCAAAGGGACAGGCCTAATGAAAAACTGTTTTTT,CASSQRDRPNEKLFF
-,TRBJ1-4,TRBV28,many,TGTGCCAGCAGTTCACACGGACGTCTCTCCGGGGCAACTAATGAAAAACTGTTTTTT,CASSSHGRLSGATNEKLFF
-,TRBJ2-7,TRBV24-1,-,TGTGCCACCAGTGATTTTAGGGACAACTACGAGCAGTACTTC,CATSDFRDNYEQYF
TRBD1,TRBJ1-2,TRBV2,many,TGTGCCAGCAGATTGACAGGGGAAGGCTACACCTTC,CASRLTGEGYTF
-,TRBJ1-1,TRBV19,-,TGTGCCACGGTTGGCTTGAACACTGAAGCTTTCTTT,CATVGLNTEAFF
-,TRBJ1-2,TRBV7-9,-,TGTGCCAGCAGCTTACGGGGGACCGAACCCACCTATGGCTACACCTTC,CASSLRGTEPTYGYTF
TRBD1,TRBJ1-5,TRBV20-1,few,TGCAGTGCGGGCCGGGACAGCTATAGCAATCAGCCCCAGCATTTT,CSAGRDSYSNQPQHF
TRBD1,TRBJ1-2,TRBV18,many,TGTGCCAGCTCCGGGACAGGGGACAGCGGCTACACCTTC,CASSGTGDSGYTF
-,TRBJ1-1,TRBV11-2,many,TGTGCCAGCAGCTTGGCCAGCCACAGCCGAAACACTGAAGCTTTCTTT,CASSLASHSRNTEAFF
-,TRBJ2-1,TRBV20-1,many,TGCAGTGCTAGTTGGCTTATTAACTACAATGAGCAGTTCTTC,CSASWLINYNEQFF
TRBD1,TRBJ2-7,TRBV7-9,many,TGTGCCAGCAGCTCGGGACAGCGTTTTTACGAGCAGTACTTC,CASSSGQRFYEQYF
TRBD2,TRBJ2-3,TRBV20-1,many,TGCAGTGGACGAACTAGCGGGCGCACAGATACGCAGTATTTT,CSGRTSGRTDTQYF
-,TRBJ2-1,TRBV7-2,many,TGTGCCAGCAGCACAAGGGGGGGGGGGTCCTACAATGAGCAGTTCTTC,CASSTRGGGSYNEQFF
-,TRBJ2-2,TRBV2,few,TGTGCCAGCAGTGAAGAAAGTGTGAACACCGGGGAGCTGTTTTTT,CASSEESVNTGELFF
TRBD2,TRBJ2-1,TRBV7-6,-,TGTGCCAGCAGCTTATTGCCTAGCGGGGGGGACAATGAGCAGTTCTTC,CASSLLPSGGDNEQFF
-,TRBJ2-1,TRBV6-2/TRBV6-3,few,TGTGCCAGCAGTTACAGATGGAATGAGCAGTTCTTC,CASSYRWNEQFF
-,TRBJ1-6,TRBV7-2,many,TGTGCCAGCAGCTCCGCCCGGAGTGAGAATTCACCCCTCCACTTT,CASSSARSENSPLHF
-,TRBJ2-4,TRBV19,-,TGTGCCAGTCTTACAAACGGGCAAAACATTCAGTACTTC,CASLTNGQNIQYF
-,TRBJ2-7,TRBV18,many,TGTGCCAGCTCACATGGGAACTGGGAGCAGTACTTC,CASSHGNWEQYF
-,TRBJ2-7,TRBV5-5,few,TGTGCCAGCAGCTTGGTTCTCCAGGGCGTCTACGAGCAGTACTTC,CASSLVLQGVYEQYF
TRBD1,TRBJ2-7,TRBV5-1,-,TGCGCCAGCAGCTCGGGACAGGGGGCGTTCTACGAGCAGTACTTC,CASSSGQGAFYEQYF
TRBD2,TRBJ2-1,TRBV9,few,TGTGCCAGCAGCGTAGCGGGGGGATTCTACAATGAGCAGTTCTTC,CASSVAGGFYNEQFF
TRBD1,TRBJ1-1,TRBV12-3/TRBV12-4,-,TGTGCCAGCAGGCCGGGACAGGGGACTGAAGCTTTCTTT,CASRPGQGTEAFF
-,TRBJ1-5,TRBV12-3/TRBV12-4,many,TGTGCCAGCACCCTGGGGGGGGCTTGGCAGCCCCAGCATTTT,CASTLGGAWQPQHF
TRBD1,TRBJ2-7,TRBV28,many,TGTGCCAGCAGTTCAACCGGGACAGGGGGTTACGAGCAGTACTTC,CASSSTGTGGYEQYF
-,TRBJ2-7,TRBV11-3,-,TGTGCCAGCAGCTTAGGGCAGGTTGACGAGCAGTACTTC,CASSLGQVDEQYF
-,TRBJ2-3,TRBV20-1,many,TGCAGTGCTCCACAGCCGGGGTGGGATACGCAGTATTTT,CSAPQPGWDTQYF
-,TRBJ1-5,TRBV29-1,-,TGCAGCGTTGAAGAATCTGGGGAACGGGACAATCAGCCCCAGCATTTT,CSVEESGERDNQPQHF
TRBD2,TRBJ2-2,TRBV6-2/TRBV6-3,many,TGTGCCAGCAGTTACCGACGACTAGCGGGAGGGCGAAGCACCGGGGAGCTGTTTTTT,CASSYRRLAGGRSTGELFF
TRBD1,TRBJ2-7,TRBV27,once,TGTGCCAGCAGCTCACTCTTAAGGGGGGGACAGGGGGCGGGTGAGCAGTACTTC,CASSSLLRGGQGAGEQYF
-,TRBJ2-7,TRBV9,-,TGTGCCAGCAGCGTAGCGGAGAGACCCGGTTACGAGCAGTACTTC,CASSVAERPGYEQYF
-,TRBJ2-2,TRBV15,few,TGTGCCACCAGTTGGGACCTCGCGGACGGGGAGCTGTTTTTT,CATSWDLADGELFF
TRBD1,TRBJ1-5,TRBV19,few,TGTGCCAGTAGTCTAGACTGGACAGGGAGCCAGCCCCAGCATTTT,CASSLDWTGSQPQHF
-,TRBJ1-1,TRBV5-1,many,TGCGCCAGCAGCTTGGCTCCAGTTAGGGGGAACACTGAAGCTTTCTTT,CASSLAPVRGNTEAFF
-,TRBJ1-2,TRBV29-1,-,TGCAGCTCCCGTGGGGGGGGCTATGGCTACACCTTC,CSSRGGGYGYTF
-,TRBJ1-5,TRBV6-2/TRBV6-3,-,TGTGCCAGCAAGGATAGTGGAGTGGACAATCAGCCCCAGCATTTT,CASKDSGVDNQPQHF
-,TRBJ1-4,TRBV5-1,many,TGCGCCAGCAGCCTCGGACACCTTGAAAAACTGTTTTTT,CASSLGHLEKLFF
TRBD1,TRBJ2-7,TRBV20-1,many,TGCAGTGCAGGGACAGGGAGGGCCTACGAGCAGTACTTC,CSAGTGRAYEQYF
TRBD2,TRBJ2-1,TRBV5-1,many,TGCGCCAGCAGCTTGGAGGCGGGGGGGTACAATGAGCAGTTCTTC,CASSLEAGGYNEQFF
-,TRBJ1-5,TRBV5-4,few,TGTGCCAGCAGCCCTGGACCGGGACCACAGCCCCAGCATTTT,CASSPGPGPQPQHF
TRBD1,TRBJ1-2,TRBV2,many,TGTGCCAGCAGTGAAGGACGGACAGGGAACAACTATGGCTACACCTTC,CASSEGRTGNNYGYTF
TRBD2,TRBJ2-3,TRBV9,many,TGTGCCAGCAGGCCCCCAGGGGCGGGAGGACGCGCAGATACGCAGTATTTT,CASRPPGAGGRADTQYF
-,TRBJ1-5,TRBV5-1,many,TGCGCCAGCAGCTTGGGGGAGTACAATCAGCCCCAGCATTTT,CASSLGEYNQPQHF
-,TRBJ1-5,TRBV20-1,-,TGCAGTGCTTCCGAGGAGGGTAATCAGCCCCAGCATTTT,CSASEEGNQPQHF
-,TRBJ2-2,TRBV13,many,TGTGCCAGCAGGGGGACTGCGAGTGGGACCGGGGAGCTGTTTTTT,CASRGTASGTGELFF
TRBD2,TRBJ2-3,TRBV4-2,few,TGTGCCAGCAGCCAGGGGTCAGCGGGGACAGATACGCAGTATTTT,CASSQGSAGTDTQYF
-,TRBJ1-1,TRBV6-4,few,TGTGCCAGCAGCCCGGGCCGGATCACTGAAGCTTTCTTT,CASSPGRITEAFF
TRBD1,TRBJ2-7,TRBV19,few,TGTGCCAGTAGCCTGACAGGGCCGACCTACGAGCAGTACTTC,CASSLTGPTYEQYF
-,TRBJ2-3,TRBV20-1,few,TGCAGTGCTAGAGATTGGGTCCTAGGCGGGACAGATACGCAGTATTTT,CSARDWVLGGTDTQYF
TRBD2,TRBJ2-1,TRBV2,many,TGTGCCAGCGGACGACTAGCGGGGGGCTACAATGAGCAGTTCTTC,CASGRLAGGYNEQFF
-,TRBJ2-7,TRBV20-1,many,TGCAGTGCTAGAGATCCCCGGGACTACGAGCAGTACTTC,CSARDPRDYEQYF
TRBD1,TRBJ2-1,TRBV5-5,many,TGTGCCAGCAGCTTGCTGCAGGGGGTAGCTGGCAATGAGCAGTTCTTC,CASSLLQGVAGNEQFF
-,TRBJ2-7,TRBV20-1,many,TGCAGTGCTAGGTCGAGCGCAGGGGTAAGCTACGAGCAGTACTTC,CSARSSAGVSYEQYF
TRBD2,TRBJ2-2,TRBV10-2,-,TGCGCCAGCACCACTAGCGGGGGGGCGAACACCGGGGAGCTGTTTTTT,CASTTSGGANTGELFF
TRBD1,TRBJ1-1,TRBV12-3/TRBV12-4,many,TGTGCCAGCAGTTGGACTCCGGGACAGGGCCTTGAAGCTTTCTTT,CASSWTPGQGLEAFF
-,TRBJ2-5,TRBV7-9,-,TGTGCCAGCAGCCCTTTCAAAGCAGAGACCCAGTACTTC,CASSPFKAETQYF
-,TRBJ2-3,TRBV7-9,few,TGTGCCAGCAGCCCGACCTTCGGGACAGATACGCAGTATTTT,CASSPTFGTDTQYF
-,TRBJ1-2,TRBV4-3,few,TGCGCCAGCAGCCAAGGGGCAGGGGCGGTTTATGGCTACACCTTC,CASSQGAGAVYGYTF